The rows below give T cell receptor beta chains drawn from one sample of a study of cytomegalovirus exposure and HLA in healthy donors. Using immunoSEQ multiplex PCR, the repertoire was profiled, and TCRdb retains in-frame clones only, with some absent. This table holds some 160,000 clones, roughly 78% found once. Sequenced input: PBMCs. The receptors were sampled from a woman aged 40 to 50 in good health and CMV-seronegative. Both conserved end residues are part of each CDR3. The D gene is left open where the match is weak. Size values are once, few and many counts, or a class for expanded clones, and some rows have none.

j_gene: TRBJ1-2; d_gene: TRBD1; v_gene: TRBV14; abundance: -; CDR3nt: TGTGCCAGCAGCCAAGCCCTCGACAGGGTCAGTGGCTACACCTTC; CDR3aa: CASSQALDRVSGYTF
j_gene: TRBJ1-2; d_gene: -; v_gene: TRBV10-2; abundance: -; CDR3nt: TGCGCCAGCAGTGGAACAGGGAGAAATGGCTACACCTTC; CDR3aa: CASSGTGRNGYTF
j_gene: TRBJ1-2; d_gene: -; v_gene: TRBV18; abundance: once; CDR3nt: TGTGCCAGCTCACCATCTCTTACCGAGGCTAACTATGGCTACACCTTC; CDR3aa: CASSPSLTEANYGYTF
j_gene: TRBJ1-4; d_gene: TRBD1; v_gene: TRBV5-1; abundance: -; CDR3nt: TGCGCCAGCAGCGACGGGACAGGGGGAAATGAAAAACTGTTTTTT; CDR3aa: CASSDGTGGNEKLFF
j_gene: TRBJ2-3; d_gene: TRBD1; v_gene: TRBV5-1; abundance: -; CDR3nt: TGCGCCAGCAGCTCTGGGACAGGGGGTCTTCAAGATACGCAGTATTTT; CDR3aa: CASSSGTGGLQDTQYF
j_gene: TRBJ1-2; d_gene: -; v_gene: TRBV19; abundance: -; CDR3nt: TGTGCCACCTCGGACAGCCGAAGAAACTATGGCTACACCTTC; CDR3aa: CATSDSRRNYGYTF
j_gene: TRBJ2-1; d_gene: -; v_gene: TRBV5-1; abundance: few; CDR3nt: TGCGCCAGCAGCTTGGCTGGTCTGGAGGAGTTCTTC; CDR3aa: CASSLAGLEEFF
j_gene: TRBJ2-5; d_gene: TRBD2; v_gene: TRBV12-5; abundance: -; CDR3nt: TGTGCTAGTGGTTTGGTAAGGGCTAGCGGGGGGATGGAGACCCAGTACTTC; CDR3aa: CASGLVRASGGMETQYF
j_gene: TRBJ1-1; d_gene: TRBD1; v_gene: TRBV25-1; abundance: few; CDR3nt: TGTGCCAGCAGTGAATATTATGGGACAGTGAACACTGAAGCTTTCTTT; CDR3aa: CASSEYYGTVNTEAFF
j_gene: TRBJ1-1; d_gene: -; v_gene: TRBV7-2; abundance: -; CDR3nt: TGTGCCAGCAGCTTAGCGGGAGTAAACACTGAAGCTTTCTTT; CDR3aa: CASSLAGVNTEAFF
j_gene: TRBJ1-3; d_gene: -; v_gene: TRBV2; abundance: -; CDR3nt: TGTGCCAGCAGTGAAAGGAACGAGGGGGTCGGAAACACCATATATTTT; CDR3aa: CASSERNEGVGNTIYF
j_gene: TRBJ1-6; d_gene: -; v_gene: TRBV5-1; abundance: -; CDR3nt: TGCGCCAGCAGCTTTGCAGGAAAATCACCCCTCCACTTT; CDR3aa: CASSFAGKSPLHF
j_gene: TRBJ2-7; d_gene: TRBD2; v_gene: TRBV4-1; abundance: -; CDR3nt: TGCGCCAGCAGCTCCAGAGTGGGGGGGTACGAGCAGTACTTC; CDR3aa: CASSSRVGGYEQYF
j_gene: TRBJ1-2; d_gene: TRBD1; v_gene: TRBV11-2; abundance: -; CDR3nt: TGTGCCAGATCAGGGGGCAATGGCTACACCTTC; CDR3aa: CARSGGNGYTF
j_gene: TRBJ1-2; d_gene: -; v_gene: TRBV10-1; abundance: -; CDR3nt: TGCGCCAGCAGTGAAAACACCTACTATGGCTACACCTTC; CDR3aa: CASSENTYYGYTF
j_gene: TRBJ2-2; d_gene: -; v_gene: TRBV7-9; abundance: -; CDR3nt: TGTGCCACCAAGTTTCCGGACACCGGGGAGCTGTTTTTT; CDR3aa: CATKFPDTGELFF
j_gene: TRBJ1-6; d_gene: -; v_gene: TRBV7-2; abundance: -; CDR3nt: TGTGCCAGCAGCCCTAGGACAGAGCTTAATTCACCCCTCCACTTT; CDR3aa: CASSPRTELNSPLHF
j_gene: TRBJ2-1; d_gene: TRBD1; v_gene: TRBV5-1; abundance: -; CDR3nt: TGCGCCAGCAGCTTCAAGGCAGGGGGCGAGAATGAGCAGTTCTTC; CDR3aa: CASSFKAGGENEQFF
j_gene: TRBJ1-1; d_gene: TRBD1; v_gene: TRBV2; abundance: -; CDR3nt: TGTGCCAGCAGTGAATTTTTGGGACAGCTGAACACTGAAGCTTTCTTT; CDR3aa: CASSEFLGQLNTEAFF
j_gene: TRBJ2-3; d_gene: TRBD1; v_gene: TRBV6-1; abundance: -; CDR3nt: TGTGCCAGCAGCTACAGGGGATATACGCAGTATTTT; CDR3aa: CASSYRGYTQYF
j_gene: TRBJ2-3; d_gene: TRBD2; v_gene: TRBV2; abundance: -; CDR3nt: TGTGCCAGTGGGGGGGACACAGATACGCAGTATTTT; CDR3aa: CASGGDTDTQYF
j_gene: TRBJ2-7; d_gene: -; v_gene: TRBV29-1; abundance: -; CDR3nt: TGCAGCGTTGTGGTCAGCTCCTACGAGCAGTACTTC; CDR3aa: CSVVVSSYEQYF
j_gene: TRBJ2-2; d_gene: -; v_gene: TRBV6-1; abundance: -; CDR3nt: TGTGCCAGCAGTGGAGGAACCTACCGCACCGGGGAGCTGTTTTTT; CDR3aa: CASSGGTYRTGELFF
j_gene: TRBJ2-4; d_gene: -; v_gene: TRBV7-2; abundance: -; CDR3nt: TGTGCCAGCAGCTCCCGTAACTGGGCAGGCAGGAAAAACATTCAGTACTTC; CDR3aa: CASSSRNWAGRKNIQYF